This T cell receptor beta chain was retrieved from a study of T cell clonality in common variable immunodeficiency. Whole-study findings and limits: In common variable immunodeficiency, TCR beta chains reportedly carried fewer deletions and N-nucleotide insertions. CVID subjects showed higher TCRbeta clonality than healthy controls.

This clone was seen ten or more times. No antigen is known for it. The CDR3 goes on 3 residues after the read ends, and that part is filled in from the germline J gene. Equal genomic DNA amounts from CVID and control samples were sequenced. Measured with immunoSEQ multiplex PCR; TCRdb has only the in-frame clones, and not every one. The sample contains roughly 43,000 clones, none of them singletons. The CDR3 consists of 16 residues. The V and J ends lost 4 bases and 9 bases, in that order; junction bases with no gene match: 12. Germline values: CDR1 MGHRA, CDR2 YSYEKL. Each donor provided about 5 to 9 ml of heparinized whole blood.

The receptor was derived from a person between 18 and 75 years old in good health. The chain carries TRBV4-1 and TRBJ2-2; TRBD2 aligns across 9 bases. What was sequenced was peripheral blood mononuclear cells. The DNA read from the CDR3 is TGCGCCAGCAGCCCTCGCCCTAGCGGGATAACCCGGGAG. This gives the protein CASSPRPSGITRE. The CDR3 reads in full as CASSPRPSGITRELFF.